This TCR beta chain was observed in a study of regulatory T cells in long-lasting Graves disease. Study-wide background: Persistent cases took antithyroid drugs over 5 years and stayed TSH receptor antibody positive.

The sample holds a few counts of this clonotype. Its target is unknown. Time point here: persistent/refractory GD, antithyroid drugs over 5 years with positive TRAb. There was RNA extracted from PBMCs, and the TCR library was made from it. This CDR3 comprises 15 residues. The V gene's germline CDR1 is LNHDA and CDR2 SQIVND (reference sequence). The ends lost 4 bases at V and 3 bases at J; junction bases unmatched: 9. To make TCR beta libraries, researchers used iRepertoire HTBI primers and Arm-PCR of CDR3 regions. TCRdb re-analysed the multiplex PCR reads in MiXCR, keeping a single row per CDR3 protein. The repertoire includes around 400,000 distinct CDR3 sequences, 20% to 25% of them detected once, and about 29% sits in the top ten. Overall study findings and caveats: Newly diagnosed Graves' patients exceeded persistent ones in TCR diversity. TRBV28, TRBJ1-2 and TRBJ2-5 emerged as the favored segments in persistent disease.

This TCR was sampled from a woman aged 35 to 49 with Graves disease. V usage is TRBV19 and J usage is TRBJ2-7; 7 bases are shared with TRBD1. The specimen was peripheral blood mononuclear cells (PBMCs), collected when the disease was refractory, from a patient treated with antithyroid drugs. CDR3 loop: CASSTLTGVNYEQYF. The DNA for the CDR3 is TGTGCCAGTAGTACTTTAACAGGGGTAAACTACGAGCAGTACTTC.